The rows below give T cell receptor beta chains drawn from one sample of a study of blood T cells in healthy people across ages. TCRdb called the 5' RACE reads again in MiXCR, with one record for every CDR3 protein. The profile shows over 1,300,000 distinct CDR3 sequences, approximately 59% of them singletons. Input material: blood. These receptors were obtained from a man between 18 and 29 years old in good health. Both conserved end residues are part of each CDR3. Fields, in order: V gene, J gene, clone size, D gene, CDR3 DNA, CDR3 protein. A D gene is named only where the DNA matches it firmly. Clone sizes are given selectively: once, few, many, or a class where the clone is expanded.

TRBV5-1	TRBJ1-1	.	TRBD1	TGCGCCAGCAGCTTGGAAGGGACAGGGCACGGTACGACTGAAGCTTTCTTT	CASSLEGTGHGTTEAFF
TRBV27	TRBJ2-3	few	.	TGTGCCAGCAGTAGGGAGGTCGGGGAGTCAGATACGCAGTATTTT	CASSREVGESDTQYF
TRBV4-1	TRBJ2-5	few	TRBD2	TGCGCCAGCAGCCAACAGCGGGGGGGTACAGAGACCCAGTACTTC	CASSQQRGGTETQYF
TRBV12-3/TRBV12-4	TRBJ1-2	.	.	TGTGCCAGCACCCCCAGCCCAGGTTTTAACTATGGCTACACCTTC	CASTPSPGFNYGYTF
TRBV2	TRBJ2-3	few	TRBD2	TGTGCCAGCAAGCTAGCGGGTAGCACAGATACGCAGTATTTT	CASKLAGSTDTQYF
TRBV4-2	TRBJ1-2	.	.	TGTGCCAGCAGCCAAGATGTCCCCCCCCGGCGTGGCTACACCTTC	CASSQDVPPRRGYTF
TRBV12-5	TRBJ2-1	.	.	TGTGCTAGTGGTCCCCCGGTTTTCGCCAATGAGCAGTTCTTC	CASGPPVFANEQFF
TRBV5-1	TRBJ2-1	few	.	TGCGCCAGCCGCGGGACTGATTACAATGAGCAGTTCTTC	CASRGTDYNEQFF
TRBV20-1	TRBJ1-2	.	.	TGCAGTGCTAGAGATATCGGAGAGCCATCCTATGGCTACACCTTC	CSARDIGEPSYGYTF
TRBV4-1	TRBJ1-2	.	.	TGCGCCAGCAGCCAGGACGGCCACTATGGCTACACCTTC	CASSQDGHYGYTF
TRBV5-5	TRBJ1-1	.	.	TGTGCCAGCAGCTCCCAACTTACGACATACGAAGCTTTCTTT	CASSSQLTTYEAFF
TRBV15	TRBJ2-5	.	TRBD1	TGTGCCACCAGCAGGGGACAGGGGACGGAGACCCAGTACTTC	CATSRGQGTETQYF
TRBV4-1	TRBJ2-5	.	TRBD1	TGCGCCAGCAGCCAGGATGACGAGACAGGGGGTTATGAGCAGTACTTC	CASSQDDETGGYEQYF
TRBV7-9	TRBJ1-4	once	.	TGTGCCAGCAGCGCCGGGAGTTGGAATGAAAAACTGTTTTTT	CASSAGSWNEKLFF
TRBV4-1	TRBJ2-3	few	.	TGCGCCAGCAGCCACCTATCGCGGGGTAGCACAGATACGCAGTATTTT	CASSHLSRGSTDTQYF
TRBV4-3	TRBJ2-5	few	.	TGCGCCAGCAGCCAAGTGAGAGACCGGGAGACCCAGTACTTC	CASSQVRDRETQYF
TRBV5-1	TRBJ1-1	.	.	TGCGCCAGCAGCTTGGCCGACAGGCACCCTAACACTGAAGCTTTCTTT	CASSLADRHPNTEAFF
TRBV6-1	TRBJ1-4	few	.	TGTGCCAGCAATAGGGGAGCTAATGAAAAACTGTTTTTT	CASNRGANEKLFF
TRBV18	TRBJ2-1	few	.	TGTGCCAGCTCACCCCCGCTAACCTACAATGAGCAGTTCTTC	CASSPPLTYNEQFF
TRBV9	TRBJ2-3	.	TRBD2	TGTGCCAGCAGCGTAGGTCTTGCGGGGGGGTCAGATACGCAGTATTTT	CASSVGLAGGSDTQYF
TRBV25-1	TRBJ1-2	few	.	TGTGCCAGCAGTGAAACCGGGCGATACGGCTACACCTTC	CASSETGRYGYTF
TRBV5-1	TRBJ2-3	.	.	TGCGCCAGCAGCTTGACAGGGGGGGGGGCAGATACGCAGTATTTT	CASSLTGGGADTQYF
TRBV5-4	TRBJ2-3	few	TRBD2	TGTGCCAGCAGCTTGGATCAAGGTAGCGGGAGAAATACGCGGTATTTT	CASSLDQGSGRNTRYF
TRBV6-2/TRBV6-3	TRBJ2-6	.	TRBD1	TGTGCCAGCACCACAGGGGCCATAGGCTCTGGGGCCAACGTCCTGACTTTC	CASTTGAIGSGANVLTF
TRBV20-1	TRBJ2-1	.	.	TGCAGTGCTAGAGGGAGTCCCTCAGGATCTGTCGACTCCTACAATGAGCAGTTCTTC	CSARGSPSGSVDSYNEQFF
TRBV29-1	TRBJ1-1	.	.	TGCAGCGTTGAATCTCGGCTCGGGGGGACTGAAGCTTTCTTT	CSVESRLGGTEAFF
TRBV3-1	TRBJ2-5	few	TRBD1	TGTGCCAGCAGCCAACGGACAGGGAAGAACCAAGAGACCCAGTACTTC	CASSQRTGKNQETQYF
TRBV6-6	TRBJ1-5	few	TRBD1	TGTGCCAGCAGTTCCCTGGGACAGCGCAATCAGCCCCAGCATTTT	CASSSLGQRNQPQHF
TRBV2	TRBJ2-1	.	.	TGTGCCAACGCTAGCGACACCTACAATGAGCAGTTCTTC	CANASDTYNEQFF